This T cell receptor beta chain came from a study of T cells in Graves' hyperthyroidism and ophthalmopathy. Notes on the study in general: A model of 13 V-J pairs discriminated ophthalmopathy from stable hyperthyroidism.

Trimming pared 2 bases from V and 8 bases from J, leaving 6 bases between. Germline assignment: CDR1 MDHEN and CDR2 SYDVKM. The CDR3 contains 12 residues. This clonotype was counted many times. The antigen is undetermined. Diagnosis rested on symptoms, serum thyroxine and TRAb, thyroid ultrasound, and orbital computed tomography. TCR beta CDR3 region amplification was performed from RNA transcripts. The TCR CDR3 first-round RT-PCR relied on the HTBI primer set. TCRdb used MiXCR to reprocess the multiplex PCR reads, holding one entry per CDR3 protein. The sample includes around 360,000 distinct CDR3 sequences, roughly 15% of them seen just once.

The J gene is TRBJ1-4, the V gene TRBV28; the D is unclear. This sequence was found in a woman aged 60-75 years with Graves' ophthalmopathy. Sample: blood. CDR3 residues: CASSLGGEKLFF. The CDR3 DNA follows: TGTGCCAGCAGTTTAGGCGGAGAAAAACTGTTTTTT.